A single sample is the source of the 10 T cell receptor beta chains below, sequenced in a study of early T cells in non-severe SARS-CoV-2 infection. TCRdb fed the 5' RACE reads into MiXCR, producing one record per CDR3 protein. There are tens of thousands of distinct CDR3 sequences in the sample; under 8% occur only once, and roughly 6% lies in the top ten. Sequencing was carried out using whole blood. The source of these receptors is an adult who was a healthcare worker with PCR-confirmed SARS-CoV-2 infection or an uninfected control (not recorded which).

This clonotype was detected many times. This rearrangement joins TRBV5-6 to TRBJ1-1, with D tentatively TRBD1 (5 bases). Trimming took 3 bases from V and 0 from J, leaving 12 bases between them. CDR1 is SGHDT and CDR2 is YYEEEE in the germline V gene. The CDR3 extends over 15 amino acids. This CDR3 is CASSSGDGMNTEAFF. The DNA for the CDR3 is TGTGCCAGCAGCTCGGGGGACGGCATGAACACTGAAGCTTTCTTT. Variable domain in full (rest from reference TRBV5-6 and TRBJ1-1): DAGVTQSPTHLIKTRGQQVTLRCSPKSGHDTVSWYQQALGQGPQFIFQYYEEEERQRGNFPDRFSGHQFPNYSSELNVNALLLGDSALYLCASSSGDGMNTEAFFGQGTRLTVV.

This chain joins TRBV7-8 and TRBJ2-7; 13 bases match TRBD2. The CDR3 extends over 15 amino acids. Looked up from germline, CDR1 is SGHVS and CDR2 is FQNEAQ. Unmatched junction bases numbered 6, after V lost 6 bases and J lost 4 bases. The CDR3 loop reads CASSWTSGSGYEQYF. DNA of the CDR3: TGTGCCAGCAGTTGGACTAGCGGGAGCGGGTACGAGCAGTACTTC. The full variable domain, rest sourced from reference TRBV7-8 and TRBJ2-7, is GAGVSQSPRYKVAKRGQDVALRCDPISGHVSLFWYQQALGQGPEFLTYFQNEAQLDKSGLPSDRFFAERPEGSVSTLKIQRTQQEDSAVYLCASSWTSGSGYEQYFGPGTRLTVT.

This clonotype appeared a few times. This chain links TRBV3-1 with TRBJ2-7, with 10 positions matching TRBD2. Trimming cost V 0 bases and J 3 bases; bases outside gene matches: 2. There are 15 residues in the CDR3. Germline CDR1 LGHDT, CDR2 YNNKEL (reference sequence). This CDR3 is CASSQDPSGGYEQYF. CDR3 in DNA: TGTGCCAGCAGCCAAGATCCTAGCGGGGGCTACGAGCAGTACTTC.

The sample holds many counts of this clonotype. The V and J genes are TRBV6-5 and TRBJ1-5, with TRBD1 identical over 7 bases. Trimming at V came to 8 bases and at J to 14 bases, leaving 18 bases not matched to a gene. CDR3 length equals 14 residues. Germline V gene data show CDR1 as MNHEY and CDR2 as SVGAGI. CDR3 sequence (DNA): TGTGCCAGCTGGGCGACGGGACAGCCGTCCCCGGAGCATTTT. Translating it yields CASWATGQPSPEHF.

This clonotype was seen at least ten times. The rearrangement uses TRBV12-5 and TRBJ2-1; either TRBD1 or TRBD2 may fit D (5 bases each). Germline V gene data show CDR1 as LGHNT and CDR2 as FRNRAP. Deletions cut 2 bases from V and 9 bases from J, with 8 bases between. The CDR3 sequence is 12 residues long. This CDR3 is CASGLYGTEQFF. CDR3 coding DNA: TGTGCTAGTGGTTTGTACGGGACTGAGCAGTTCTTC.

This clonotype occurred a few times. This chain joins TRBV29-1 and TRBJ2-6; D remains unclear. CDR3 length: 12 residues. Trimming left V 6 bases short and J 1 base short, with 4 bases between. The germline V gene has CDR1 SQVTM and CDR2 ANQGSEA. The CDR3 loop reads CSVGSGANVLTF. The CDR3 bases are TGCAGCGTGGGGTCTGGGGCCAACGTCCTGACTTTC.

The sample holds a few counts of this clonotype. CDR3 sequence: CASSSPTSGSYNEQFF. DNA for the CDR3: TGTGCCAGCAGTTCCCCGACTAGCGGGAGTTACAATGAGCAGTTCTTC. The chain carries TRBV6-5 and TRBJ2-1, with TRBD2 matching over 12 bases. V lost 4 bases to trimming and J lost 4 bases; unmatched junction nucleotides: 5. Germline lookup yields CDR1 MNHEY and CDR2 SVGAGI. CDR3 length equals 16 residues.

This clonotype was seen at least ten times. J is TRBJ2-1 and V is TRBV12-3 or TRBV12-4, with unresolved D. The CDR3 covers 12 residues. V was trimmed by 5 bases and J by 14 bases, leaving 16 bases between them. CDR3 amino acids: CASSGDGSREFF. CDR3 nucleotides: TGTGCCAGCAGTGGAGACGGGTCACGGGAGTTCTTC.

This clonotype has ten or more counts. The chain employs TRBV4-1 and TRBJ2-7; tentatively, D is TRBD1 (6 bases). Trimming removed 3 bases from V and 1 base from J, with 10 bases in between. CDR1 MGHRA and CDR2 YSYEKL come from the germline V gene. The CDR3 extends over 14 amino acids. This CDR3 reads CASSHAGESYEQYF. DNA for the CDR3: TGCGCCAGCAGCCACGCAGGGGAATCCTACGAGCAGTACTTC.

This clonotype was observed many times. This chain uses TRBV2 with TRBJ1-2; D not certain. This CDR3 is built from 11 residues. V gave up 5 bases and J gave up 6 bases, with 7 bases separating them. Germline lookup yields CDR1 SNHLY and CDR2 FYNNEI. The CDR3 loop reads CASSTANGYTF. In DNA form, the CDR3 reads TGTGCCAGCAGTACAGCGAATGGCTACACCTTC.